The next 7 T cell receptor beta chains were all read from a single sample in a study of cytomegalovirus exposure and HLA in healthy donors. Primers included in the PCR were 60 Vbeta and 13 Jbeta primers. Sequenced by immunoSEQ multiplex PCR; TCRdb stores in-frame clones only, minus some. The table shows approximately 190,000 clones, with roughly 76% occurring only once. Sequencing input: PBMCs. These receptors all come from a man aged 35-49 years in good health and CMV-seropositive.

The chain links TRBV6-5 to TRBJ2-2; unclear D gene. The V and J ends lost 0 bases and 9 bases respectively, with 5 bases between them. From germline, CDR1 is MNHEY and CDR2 SVGAGI. This CDR3 is built from 12 residues. The CDR3: CASSYSTRELFF. In nucleotides, the CDR3 is TGTGCCAGCAGTTACTCGACAAGGGAGCTGTTTTTT.

V usage is TRBV4-1 and J usage is TRBJ1-1, with 7 bases matching TRBD1. V lost 4 bases, J lost 4 bases, and 6 bases stayed unmatched. CDR3 length: 14 residues. In germline, CDR1 is MGHRA, CDR2 YSYEKL. The CDR3 DNA is TGCGCCAGCAGCCGAACAGGGGTGGGCACTGAAGCTTTCTTT. This codes for CASSRTGVGTEAFF.

The rearrangement links TRBV15 to TRBJ2-3; tentative D call: TRBD2 (6 bases). This CDR3 region has 16 residues. The V gene lost 0 bases and the J gene lost 1 base, with 11 bases spanning the gap. Germline-derived CDR1 and CDR2 are LNHNV and YYDKDF (reference sequence). The CDR3 DNA reads TGTGCCACCAGCAGAGATCCTGGGAGGCGCACAGATACGCAGTATTTT. This gives the protein CATSRDPGRRTDTQYF.

The V and J genes are TRBV7-2 and TRBJ2-3; no firm D call. The germline gives CDR1 SGHTA, CDR2 FQGNSA. The CDR3 length is 12 residues. Trimming took off 5 bases at V and 1 base at J, with 4 bases between the two ends. CDR3 residues: CASSPGTDTQYF. The CDR3 bases are TGTGCCAGCAGCCCCGGCACAGATACGCAGTATTTT.

The chain combines TRBV9 with TRBJ2-1; TRBD2 might be the D (6 bases). Germline-derived CDR1 and CDR2 are SGDLS and YYNGEE. Trimming cost V 0 bases and J 5 bases, with 9 bases left between them. This CDR3 is built from 14 residues. The CDR3 region is CASSVESGDNEQFF. The CDR3 DNA reads TGTGCCAGCAGCGTAGAGTCGGGGGACAATGAGCAGTTCTTC.

The chain has TRBV5-6 and TRBJ2-1; D remains ambiguous. The V and J ends lost 2 bases and 0 bases respectively, with 12 bases between them. In germline, CDR1 is SGHDT, CDR2 YYEEEE. This CDR3 has 16 amino acids. The CDR3 loop reads CASSFGPVSSYNEQFF. As DNA, the CDR3 is TGTGCCAGCAGCTTCGGTCCCGTAAGCTCCTACAATGAGCAGTTCTTC.

The genes are TRBV18 and TRBJ2-2, with TRBD1 as a possible D gene (5 bases). V was clipped by 3 bases and J by 0 bases, with 8 bases between them. There are 15 residues in the CDR3. CDR1 and CDR2 (germline): KGHSH, LQKENI. The CDR3 coding sequence is TGTGCCAGCTCACCCCGACAGCCGAACACCGGGGAGCTGTTTTTT. It translates to CASSPRQPNTGELFF.